This T cell receptor (beta chain) was documented in a study of read filtering for tumor transcriptome and immune sequencing. This CDR3 spans 14 amino acids. Germline V gene data show CDR1 as LNHDA and CDR2 as SQIVND (reference sequence). V dropped 3 bases and J dropped 5 bases, with 10 bases sitting between them. Molecular barcoded adaptors covering alpha/delta and beta/gamma chains were used on roughly 370 ng RNA. TCRdb re-analysed the reads in MiXCR, keeping a single row per CDR3 protein. This sample has roughly 59,000 distinct CDR3 sequences; roughly 20% occur once, and the top ten carry roughly a tenth. This clonotype was counted at least ten times.

The chain recombines TRBV19 with TRBJ1-4; weak D call: TRBD1 (5 bases). The TCR comes from a donor at least 40 years old with multiple myeloma. What was sequenced was a population of CD138-negative cells sorted from bone marrow. The CDR3, as DNA: TGTGCCAGTAGTATCCGGGACGGAAATGAAAAACTGTTTTTT. This translates into CASSIRDGNEKLFF.